These 10 T cell receptor beta chains came from one sample sequenced in a study of blood T cell repertoires in COVID-19. Clones were sequenced by immunoSEQ multiplex PCR, and TCRdb holds only the in-frame ones, with some missing. The sample shows about 120,000 clones, around 84% of them seen only once. What was sequenced was peripheral blood. The origin of the receptors is a woman between 40 and 55 years old with acute or convalescent COVID-19.

This clone occurred once. The V and J genes are TRBV5-1 and TRBJ1-2; 9 nucleotides align to TRBD1. The CDR3 has 16 residues. The germline gives CDR1 SGHRS, CDR2 YFSETQ. With 4 bases clipped from V and 6 bases from J, the junction kept 13 bases outside the gene matches. The CDR3 reads CASSPQDTGTGNGYTF. The DNA for the CDR3 is TGCGCCAGCAGCCCCCAAGACACCGGGACAGGGAATGGCTACACCTTC.

V gene TRBV5-4 combines with J gene TRBJ1-2; 7 bases fit TRBD1. V gave up 4 bases and J gave up 11 bases; unmatched junction bases: 14. Per germline, CDR1 SGHNT and CDR2 YYREEE (reference sequence). The CDR3 is made up of 14 amino acids. CDR3 bases: TGTGCCAGCAGCCAGGACAGGCTCTCCTCGGGGTACACCTTC. Protein product: CASSQDRLSSGYTF.

The chain has TRBV6-5 and TRBJ1-2; TRBD1 aligns across 7 bases. The CDR3 extends over 15 amino acids. Germline lookup yields CDR1 MNHEY and CDR2 SVGAGI. J gave up 2 bases and V 6 bases, and 9 bases lay outside the gene matches. DNA of the CDR3: TGTGCCAGCAGGGGTCCTACAGGGGCGAACTATGGCTACACCTTC. The encoded protein is CASRGPTGANYGYTF.

The rearrangement links TRBV7-8 to TRBJ1-2; 9 bases fit TRBD1. The CDR3 contains 17 residues. The trim removed 5 bases at V and 0 bases at J, leaving 10 bases unmatched. Per germline, CDR1 SGHVS and CDR2 FQNEAQ. The CDR3 DNA follows: TGTGCCAGCAGCCGTTGGACAGGGGTCATAGCTAACTATGGCTACACCTTC. This encodes CASSRWTGVIANYGYTF.

V is TRBV5-1 and J is TRBJ2-1; 7 bases line up with TRBD2. V was clipped by 3 bases and J by 1 base; unmatched bases: 1. Germline V lookup: CDR1 SGHRS, CDR2 YFSETQ. The CDR3 extends over 14 amino acids. The CDR3 loop is CASSSGGSYNEQFF. The CDR3 region has the DNA TGCGCCAGCAGCTCCGGGGGGTCCTACAATGAGCAGTTCTTC. Full variable domain (rest looked up from reference TRBV5-1 and TRBJ2-1): KAGVTQTPRYLIKTRGQQVTLSCSPISGHRSVSWYQQTPGQGLQFLFEYFSETQRNKGNFPGRFSGRQFSNSRSEMNVSTLELGDSALYLCASSSGGSYNEQFFGPGTRLTVL.

This sequence joins TRBV2 and TRBJ2-1; TRBD1 agrees at 7 bases. The CDR3 extends over 15 amino acids. Trimming at V came to 7 bases and at J to 5 bases, leaving 11 bases not matched to a gene. Per germline, CDR1 SNHLY and CDR2 FYNNEI. CDR3 nucleotide sequence: TGTGCCAGCACATCCCCGCGGACAGGTAACAATGAGCAGTTCTTC. This translates into CASTSPRTGNNEQFF.

The gene calls are TRBV7-2 and TRBJ1-1; D may be TRBD1 (6 bases). This CDR3 spans 16 amino acids. Trimming cost V 2 bases and J 5 bases, with 18 bases left between them. Looked up from germline, CDR1 is SGHTA and CDR2 is FQGNSA. In DNA, the CDR3 is TGTGCCAGCAGCTTACCGGGGGGGCGCATAGGAACTGAAGCTTTCTTT. Its translation is CASSLPGGRIGTEAFF.

The V gene is TRBV10-3, the J gene TRBJ1-6; tentative D call: TRBD1 (5 bases). Trimming left V 10 bases short and J 0 bases short, with 22 bases between. CDR1 is ENHRY and CDR2 is SYGVKD in the germline V gene. This CDR3 is built from 18 residues. CDR3 in DNA: TGTGCCACGAGCGAGACTGGGGCGTATGGCTCCTATAATTCACCCCTCCACTTT. The encoded protein is CATSETGAYGSYNSPLHF.

This sequence joins TRBV9 and TRBJ2-7, with 7 bases fitting TRBD1. After removal of 5 bases from V and 0 bases from J, the junction contained 2 bases not matched to a gene. The CDR3 runs to 13 residues. Germline V gene data show CDR1 as SGDLS and CDR2 as YYNGEE. CDR3: CASSYRGSYEQYF. Written as DNA, the CDR3 is TGTGCCAGCAGTTACAGGGGCTCCTACGAGCAGTACTTC.

This chain connects TRBV15 to TRBJ1-2; D gene uncertain. The CDR3 is 14 residues long. CDR1 is LNHNV, CDR2 YYDKDF, per germline (reference sequence). Trimming removed 4 bases from V and 5 bases from J, with 14 bases in between. Here the CDR3 reads CATSMRIGGYGYTF. The CDR3, as DNA: TGTGCCACCAGCATGAGGATTGGAGGGTATGGCTACACCTTC.